What follows are 15 T cell receptor beta chains derived from one specimen sequenced in a study of OX40 agonist ivuxolimab in advanced cancers. The repertoire was sequenced with immunoSEQ multiplex PCR; TCRdb's copy has only in-frame clones and lacks some. The data show over 15,000 clones, over 70% seen once. Source: CD4+ or CD8+ T cells sorted from blood, taken in a trial of the OX40 agonist ivuxolimab. The source of these receptors is an adult with an advanced solid tumor such as melanoma, head and neck, liver or kidney cancer.

This clone was picked up a small number of times. The rearrangement links TRBV25-1 to TRBJ2-2; 10 bases match TRBD1. CDR1 is MGHDK, CDR2 SYGVNS, per germline. The CDR3 extends over 15 amino acids. The trim removed 4 bases at V and 7 bases at J, leaving 6 bases unmatched. The CDR3 region is CASSVRQGASGELFF. CDR3 nucleotides: TGTGCCAGCAGTGTCCGACAGGGGGCGAGCGGGGAGCTGTTTTTT. Drawing the rest from reference TRBV25-1 and TRBJ2-2, the complete variable domain is EADIYQTPRYLVIGTGKKITLECSQTMGHDKMYWYQQDPGMELHLIHYSYGVNSTEKGDLSSESTVSRIRTEHFPLTLESARPSHTSQYLCASSVRQGASGELFFGEGSRLTVL.

This sequence joins TRBV5-6 and TRBJ2-1, with 15 bases lining up with TRBD2. V shed 5 bases and J 8 bases; nucleotides not matched to a gene: 8. Germline values: CDR1 SGHDT, CDR2 YYEEEE. CDR3 size: 16 residues. CDR3 region: CASSRTSGGASDEQFF. The CDR3 region has the DNA TGTGCCAGCAGTCGGACTAGCGGGGGGGCCAGCGATGAGCAGTTCTTC.

The J gene is TRBJ1-1, the V gene TRBV28, with unresolved D. V lost 7 bases and J lost 4, with 10 bases in between. Germline assignment: CDR1 MDHEN and CDR2 SYDVKM. The CDR3 spans 12 residues. The CDR3, as DNA: TGTGCCAGCATACTCGGGTCCACTGAAGCTTTCTTT. Residues: CASILGSTEAFF. Full variable domain (outside the CDR3, taken from reference TRBV28 and TRBJ1-1): DVKVTQSSRYLVKRTGEKVFLECVQDMDHENMFWYRQDPGLGLRLIYFSYDVKMKEKGDIPEGYSVSREKKERFSLILESASTNQTSMYLCASILGSTEAFFGQGTRLTVV.

The chain couples TRBV4-2 to TRBJ2-3; D not resolved. Trimming cost V 0 bases and J 3 bases, with 10 bases left between them. The CDR3 sequence is 15 residues long. CDR1 is LGHNA, CDR2 YNFKEQ, per germline. This chain's CDR3 is CASSQDDGETDTQYF. The CDR3 nucleotides are TGTGCCAGCAGCCAAGATGATGGGGAAACAGATACGCAGTATTTT.

This clone was seen only a few times. The chain couples TRBV7-9 to TRBJ1-1, with D possibly TRBD1 on 6 matching bases. Between the trimmed V and J ends, which lost 5 bases and 6 bases, there was a span of 22 bases. Per the germline V gene, CDR1 is SEHNR and CDR2 is FQNEAQ (reference sequence). The CDR3 has 16 residues. The CDR3 here is CASSPSAGATWPEAFF. In DNA form, the CDR3 reads TGTGCCAGCAGCCCCTCGGCAGGGGCTACCTGGCCTGAAGCTTTCTTT.

V gene TRBV2 combines with J gene TRBJ1-5; possible D gene TRBD1, 6 bases. The germline V and J ends were trimmed by 2 bases and 1 base, with 15 bases remaining between them. CDR1 SNHLY and CDR2 FYNNEI come from the germline V gene. The CDR3 is made up of 17 amino acids. Here the CDR3 reads CASSESGARVSNQPQHF. The CDR3 DNA follows: TGTGCCAGCAGTGAATCGGGGGCCAGGGTGAGCAATCAGCCCCAGCATTTT.

This sequence joins TRBV7-6 and TRBJ1-6; the D gene is possibly TRBD1 (5 bases). CDR3 length equals 17 residues. The V and J ends lost 1 base and 4 bases respectively, with 14 bases between them. Germline V gene sequence: CDR1 SGHVS, CDR2 FNYEAQ. The CDR3 loop is CASSLGAGPSYNSPLHF. The CDR3 DNA reads as TGTGCCAGCAGCTTAGGGGCAGGGCCCTCTTATAATTCACCCCTCCACTTT.

This chain connects TRBV7-9 to TRBJ1-1, with TRBD1 as a possible D gene (6 bases). V lost 5 bases and J lost 4, with 23 bases in between. Looked up from germline, CDR1 is SEHNR and CDR2 is FQNEAQ (reference sequence). The CDR3 has 17 residues. The CDR3 region has the DNA TGTGCCAGCAGCCCCCCGATTTGGACAGAAGGATTCACTGAAGCTTTCTTT. It specifies CASSPPIWTEGFTEAFF.

The chain is built from TRBV7-2 and TRBJ2-3; possibly TRBD1 for D (6 bases). The V and J ends lost 2 bases and 1 base respectively, with 16 bases between them. The CDR3 consists of 17 residues. Germline loops: CDR1 SGHTA, CDR2 FQGNSA. The CDR3 nucleotides read TGTGCCAGCAGCTTACCGACAGGCCCCATAGGCACAGATACGCAGTATTTT. Translated: CASSLPTGPIGTDTQYF.

V is TRBV27 and J is TRBJ2-7, with 12 bases that match TRBD1. V was pared by 0 bases and J by 4 bases, with 4 bases of the junction left unmatched. This CDR3 is built from 16 residues. Germline V gene data show CDR1 as MNHEY and CDR2 as SMNVEV (reference sequence). The CDR3 reads CASSLSPGQGAYEQYF. In DNA form, the CDR3 reads TGTGCCAGCAGTTTATCCCCGGGACAGGGGGCTTACGAGCAGTACTTC.

This clone was found once. One end of the junction fails to match germline, which may point to a read error. The rearrangement joins TRBV13 to TRBJ2-2, with D unresolved. The germline gives CDR1 PRHDT, CDR2 FYEKMQ (reference sequence). The CDR3 spans 14 residues. The CDR3 DNA reads TGTGCCAGCGGCTTTCTAGGGAACACCGGGGAGCTGTTTTTT. Translated: CASGFLGNTGELFF.

The chain recombines TRBV19 with TRBJ1-2, with TRBD1 matching 7 bases. Germline V CDR1 and CDR2: LNHDA, SQIVND (reference sequence). The V segment lost 6 bases and the J segment 6 bases; nucleotides outside the gene matches: 10. This CDR3 is built from 14 residues. The CDR3 spells CASSSGTEYHGYTF. The CDR3 region has the DNA TGTGCCAGTAGCTCCGGGACAGAATACCATGGCTACACCTTC. The variable domain in full, completed from reference TRBV19 and TRBJ1-2, reads DGGITQSPKYLFRKEGQNVTLSCEQNLNHDAMYWYRQDPGQGLRLIYYSQIVNDFQKGDIAEGYSVSREKKESFPLTVTSAQKNPTAFYLCASSSGTEYHGYTFGSGTRLTVV.

The chain joins TRBV5-6 to TRBJ2-1; no clear D. The germline V gene encodes CDR1 SGHDT and CDR2 YYEEEE. This CDR3 region has 12 residues. V lost 0 bases and J lost 7, with 5 bases in between. The CDR3 nucleotides are TGTGCCAGCAGCTTGGAAGGAAATGAGCAGTTCTTC. It specifies CASSLEGNEQFF.

The CDR3 coding sequence is TGTGCCAGCAGCTTAGATCCTGGGGCAGGGGGCAAAGAGACCCAGTACTTC. Its protein product is CASSLDPGAGGKETQYF. The V and J genes are TRBV11-2 and TRBJ2-5, with 8 bases matching TRBD1. Germline assignment: CDR1 SGHAT and CDR2 FQNNGV. V was pared by 0 bases and J by 3 bases, with 9 bases of the junction left unmatched. The CDR3 runs 17 residues. The full variable domain, rest sourced from reference TRBV11-2 and TRBJ2-5, is EAGVAQSPRYKIIEKRQSVAFWCNPISGHATLYWYQQILGQGPKLLIQFQNNGVVDDSQLPKDRFSAERLKGVDSTLKIQPAKLEDSAVYLCASSLDPGAGGKETQYFGPGTRLLVL.

The chain joins TRBV5-8 to TRBJ1-2; D unclear. Between the trimmed V and J ends, which lost 6 bases and 0 bases, there was a span of 21 bases. CDR1 is SGHTS and CDR2 is YDEGEE in the germline V gene. CDR3 length equals 17 residues. CDR3 sequence reads: CASTPQGSASPNYGYTF. As DNA, the CDR3 is TGTGCCAGCACACCCCAAGGGTCAGCTAGCCCTAACTATGGCTACACCTTC.